This T cell receptor beta chain was captured in a study of blood T cell repertoires in COVID-19. Data came from immunoSEQ multiplex PCR; TCRdb stores just in-frame clones and leaves some out. The sample includes about 350,000 clones, roughly 89% of them seen just once. This sequence originates from a woman in her sixties or seventies with COVID-19, enrolled during active disease. The sample consisted of peripheral blood.

As DNA, the CDR3 is TGTGCCAGCAGTACAACCCGACAGGGAACGACTGAAGCTTTCTTT. This codes for CASSTTRQGTTEAFF. The rearrangement uses TRBV28 and TRBJ1-1; 7 bases fit TRBD1. The germline V gene has CDR1 MDHEN and CDR2 SYDVKM. Trimming removed 5 bases from V and 5 bases from J; junction bases left unmatched: 11. The CDR3 loop spans 15 amino acids.